Below are 11 T cell receptor beta chains sequenced from a single sample in a study of blood T cell repertoires in COVID-19. Assay used: immunoSEQ multiplex PCR; TCRdb lists only in-frame clones, some missing. This sample has roughly 250,000 clones, with approximately 78% found just once. The specimen sequenced was peripheral blood. The receptors here all came from a woman aged 60-75 years with active or convalescent COVID-19.

The chain combines TRBV27 with TRBJ1-2; 8 bases line up with TRBD1. Trimming at V came to 0 bases and at J to 0 bases, leaving 12 bases not matched to a gene. This CDR3 is built from 19 residues. Germline V gene data show CDR1 as MNHEY and CDR2 as SMNVEV (reference sequence). CDR3 DNA: TGTGCCAGCAGTTTATCGTACACAGGGGGACTCGCAACTAACTATGGCTACACCTTC. It yields the protein CASSLSYTGGLATNYGYTF.

The rearrangement joins TRBV10-3 to TRBJ2-7, with 7 positions matching TRBD1. The CDR3 has 13 amino acids. After removal of 5 bases from V and 5 bases from J, the junction contained 6 bases not matched to a gene. CDR1 ENHRY and CDR2 SYGVKD come from the germline V gene. CDR3 DNA: TGTGCCATCAGTTCGACAGGGTACCACGAGCAGTACTTC. This codes for CAISSTGYHEQYF.

The chain uses TRBV4-1 and TRBJ1-2; possible D gene TRBD1, 6 bases. Germline CDR1 is MGHRA and CDR2 is YSYEKL. This CDR3 is built from 14 residues. V shed 4 bases and J shed 3 bases, with 12 bases lying between them. CDR3 nucleotide sequence: TGCGCCAGCAGCCGCCTGGGGGCGGACTATGGCTACACCTTC. It is translated as CASSRLGADYGYTF.

This chain links TRBV11-2 with TRBJ2-3, with 10 bases lining up with TRBD2. Germline lookup yields CDR1 SGHAT and CDR2 FQNNGV. The CDR3 loop spans 15 amino acids. V trimming: 4 bases; J trimming: 4 bases; junction bases outside the gene matches: 5. In nucleotides, the CDR3 is TGTGCCAGCAGCTCCACACTAGCGGGGCCAGATACGCAGTATTTT. This codes for CASSSTLAGPDTQYF.

This chain joins TRBV5-1 and TRBJ2-1; the match to TRBD2 covers 13 bases. The CDR3 covers 17 residues. After removal of 1 base from V and 6 bases from J, the junction contained 7 bases not matched to a gene. From germline, CDR1 is SGHRS and CDR2 YFSETQ. The CDR3 DNA sequence: TGCGCCAGCAGCTTGTCGGGACTAGCGGGGTCGGGCAATGAGCAGTTCTTC. Translation: CASSLSGLAGSGNEQFF.

The rearrangement links TRBV18 to TRBJ2-3, with D maybe TRBD1 (5 bases). Trimming removed 3 bases at V and 4 bases at J, with 17 bases between. The CDR3 consists of 16 residues. CDR1 is KGHSH and CDR2 is LQKENI in the germline V gene. CDR3 coding DNA: TGTGCCAGCTCACCTAGCCTAGGGGAAAGGGCAGATACGCAGTATTTT. Translated: CASSPSLGERADTQYF.

The CDR3 loop reads CASSRGQGSNTGELFF. DNA of the CDR3: TGCGCCAGCAGCCGCGGACAGGGATCGAACACCGGGGAGCTGTTTTTT. V and J are TRBV4-1 and TRBJ2-2; 8 bases agree with TRBD1. Germline V gene sequence: CDR1 MGHRA, CDR2 YSYEKL. V shed 4 bases and J 0 bases; nucleotides not matched to a gene: 4. This CDR3 is 16 amino acids long.

The chain uses TRBV3-1 (or the pseudogene TRBV3-2) and TRBJ1-4, with D tentatively TRBD1 (5 bases). Looked up from germline, CDR1 is LGHDT and CDR2 is YNNKEL (reference sequence). V lost 0 bases to trimming and J lost 9 bases, with 14 bases between them. The CDR3 contains 15 residues. The CDR3 loop reads CASSQDVGPQKKLFF. DNA for the CDR3: TGTGCCAGCAGCCAAGATGTGGGGCCCCAGAAAAAACTGTTTTTT.

This sequence joins TRBV7-2 and TRBJ1-2; a possible D gene is TRBD1 (5 bases). Deletions cut 2 bases from V and 6 bases from J, with 19 bases between. The CDR3 has 16 residues. Germline V lookup: CDR1 SGHTA, CDR2 FQGNSA. The CDR3 is CASSLLSGGKVNGYTF. The CDR3 nucleotides read TGTGCCAGCAGCTTATTGTCTGGGGGGAAGGTGAATGGCTACACCTTC.

This chain uses TRBV3-1 (or the pseudogene TRBV3-2) with TRBJ1-2; D unclear. The CDR3 totals 15 residues. Trimming cost V 1 base and J 4 bases, with 13 bases left between them. Germline V lookup: CDR1 LGHDT, CDR2 YNNKEL (reference sequence). Here the CDR3 DNA reads TGTGCCAGCAGCCAAGTCCTGGGAGGACCCTATGGCTACACCTTC. This codes for CASSQVLGGPYGYTF.

The chain joins TRBV4-3 to TRBJ1-2; 7 nucleotides match TRBD1. Unmatched junction bases numbered 15, after V lost 0 bases and J lost 8 bases. Germline assignment: CDR1 LGHNA and CDR2 YSLEER. This CDR3 spans 17 amino acids. The CDR3 here is CASSQDKQGGFMWGYTF. The CDR3 DNA follows: TGCGCCAGCAGCCAAGATAAGCAGGGGGGTTTCATGTGGGGCTACACCTTC.